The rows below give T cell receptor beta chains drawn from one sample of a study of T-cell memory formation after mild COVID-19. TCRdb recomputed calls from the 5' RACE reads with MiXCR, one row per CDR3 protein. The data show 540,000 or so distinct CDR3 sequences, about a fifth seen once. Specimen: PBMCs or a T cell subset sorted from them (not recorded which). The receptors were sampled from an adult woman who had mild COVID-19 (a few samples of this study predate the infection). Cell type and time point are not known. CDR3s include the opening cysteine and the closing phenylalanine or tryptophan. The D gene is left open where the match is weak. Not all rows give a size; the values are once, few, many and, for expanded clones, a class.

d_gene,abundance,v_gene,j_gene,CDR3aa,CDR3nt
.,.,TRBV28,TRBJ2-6,CASRGDINFSGANVLTF,TGTGCCAGCAGGGGGGACATTAACTTCTCTGGGGCCAACGTCCTGACTTTC
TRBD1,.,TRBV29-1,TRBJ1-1,CSAEDRGAEAFF,TGCAGCGCCGAGGACAGGGGCGCTGAAGCTTTCTTT
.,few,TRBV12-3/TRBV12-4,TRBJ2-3,CASSFLGRGSTDTQYF,TGTGCCAGCAGTTTCTTAGGCAGGGGAAGCACAGATACGCAGTATTTT
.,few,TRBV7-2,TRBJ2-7,CASSLGLDAYEQYF,TGTGCCAGCAGCTTAGGGCTGGATGCCTACGAGCAGTACTTC
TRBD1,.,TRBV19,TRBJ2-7,CASRQGPSANYEQYF,TGTGCCAGCCGACAGGGGCCCTCGGCAAACTACGAGCAGTACTTC
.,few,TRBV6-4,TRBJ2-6,CASQERGANVLTF,TGTGCCAGCCAGGAACGTGGGGCCAACGTCCTGACTTTC
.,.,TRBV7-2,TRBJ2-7,CASSPPSGAYEQYF,TGTGCCAGCAGCCCGCCTTCTGGCGCTTACGAGCAGTACTTC
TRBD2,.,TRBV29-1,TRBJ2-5,CSVEGLAGQETQYF,TGCAGCGTTGAGGGACTAGCGGGACAAGAGACCCAGTACTTC
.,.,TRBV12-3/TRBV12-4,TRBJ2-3,CASSRNTITDTQYF,TGTGCCAGCAGCCGGAATACGATAACAGATACGCAGTATTTT
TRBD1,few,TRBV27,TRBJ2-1,CASSWGQVEFF,TGTGCCAGCAGTTGGGGACAGGTTGAGTTCTTC
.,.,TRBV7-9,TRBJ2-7,CASSLGSASTYEQYF,TGTGCCAGCAGCTTAGGGTCCGCTTCGACCTACGAGCAGTACTTC
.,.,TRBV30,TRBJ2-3,CAPSTPLTTDTQYF,TGTGCCCCCTCCACACCGCTTACCACAGATACGCAGTATTTT
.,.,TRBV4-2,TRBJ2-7,CASSQGGWEQYF,TGTGCCAGCAGCCAGGGCGGGTGGGAGCAGTACTTC
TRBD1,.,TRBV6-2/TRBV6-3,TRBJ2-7,CASSWGQGTGEQYF,TGTGCCAGCAGTTGGGGACAGGGCACTGGCGAGCAGTACTTC
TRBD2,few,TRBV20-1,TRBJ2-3,CSATKRGGRADTQYF,TGCAGTGCAACAAAGCGGGGGGGCCGCGCAGATACGCAGTATTTT
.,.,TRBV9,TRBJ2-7,CASSSLGTPYEQYF,TGTGCCAGCAGCTCCCTTGGAACGCCCTACGAGCAGTACTTC
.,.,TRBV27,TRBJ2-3,CASLSGVTQYF,TGTGCCAGCCTGTCAGGGGTTACGCAGTATTTT
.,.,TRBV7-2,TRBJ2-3,CASRGGLVDTQYF,TGTGCCAGCAGGGGGGGCCTCGTAGATACGCAGTATTTT
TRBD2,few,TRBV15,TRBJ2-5,CATSRDRAGGETQYF,TGTGCCACCAGCAGAGATCGGGCGGGGGGCGAGACCCAGTACTTC
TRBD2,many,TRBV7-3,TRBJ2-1,CASSTLAGAYNEQFF,TGTGCCAGCAGCACGTTAGCGGGAGCCTACAATGAGCAGTTCTTC
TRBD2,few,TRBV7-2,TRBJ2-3,CASSLGGGSPTQYF,TGTGCCAGCAGCTTAGGGGGAGGGAGCCCCACGCAGTATTTT
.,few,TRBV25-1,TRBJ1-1,CASSVGGATEAFF,TGTGCCAGCAGTGTGGGGGGCGCGACTGAAGCTTTCTTT
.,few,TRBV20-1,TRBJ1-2,CSAREGYGYTF,TGCAGTGCTAGGGAGGGGTATGGCTACACCTTC
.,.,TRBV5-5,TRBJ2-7,CASSLNRRDYF,TGTGCCAGCAGCTTGAACCGGAGGGACTACTTC
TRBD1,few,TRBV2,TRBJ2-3,CASSPGQADTDTQYF,TGTGCCAGCAGCCCTGGACAGGCGGATACAGATACGCAGTATTTT
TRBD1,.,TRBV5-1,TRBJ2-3,CASSSSVQGADTQYF,TGCGCCAGCAGTTCGTCGGTCCAGGGGGCAGATACGCAGTATTTT
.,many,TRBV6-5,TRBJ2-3,CATSAADTQYF,TGTGCCACCTCCGCAGCGGATACGCAGTATTTT
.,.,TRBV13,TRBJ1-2,CASSSTPGTYGYTF,TGTGCCAGCAGCTCCACCCCCGGGACCTATGGCTACACCTTC
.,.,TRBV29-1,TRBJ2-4,CSVEGGDIQYF,TGCAGCGTGGAGGGGGGGGACATTCAGTACTTC
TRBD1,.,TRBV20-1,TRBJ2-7,CSARDMDRGPGYEQYF,TGCAGTGCTAGAGATATGGACAGGGGTCCCGGGTACGAGCAGTACTTC
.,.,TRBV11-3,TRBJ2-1,CASSSPSAEMWQFF,TGTGCCAGCAGCTCCCCCTCAGCGGAGATGTGGCAGTTCTTC
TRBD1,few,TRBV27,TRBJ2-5,CASSLGVQGAETQYF,TGTGCCAGCAGTTTAGGTGTACAGGGGGCAGAGACCCAGTACTTC
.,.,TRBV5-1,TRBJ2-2,CASSFTGLGTGELFF,TGCGCCAGCAGCTTTACAGGGTTAGGCACCGGGGAGCTGTTTTTT